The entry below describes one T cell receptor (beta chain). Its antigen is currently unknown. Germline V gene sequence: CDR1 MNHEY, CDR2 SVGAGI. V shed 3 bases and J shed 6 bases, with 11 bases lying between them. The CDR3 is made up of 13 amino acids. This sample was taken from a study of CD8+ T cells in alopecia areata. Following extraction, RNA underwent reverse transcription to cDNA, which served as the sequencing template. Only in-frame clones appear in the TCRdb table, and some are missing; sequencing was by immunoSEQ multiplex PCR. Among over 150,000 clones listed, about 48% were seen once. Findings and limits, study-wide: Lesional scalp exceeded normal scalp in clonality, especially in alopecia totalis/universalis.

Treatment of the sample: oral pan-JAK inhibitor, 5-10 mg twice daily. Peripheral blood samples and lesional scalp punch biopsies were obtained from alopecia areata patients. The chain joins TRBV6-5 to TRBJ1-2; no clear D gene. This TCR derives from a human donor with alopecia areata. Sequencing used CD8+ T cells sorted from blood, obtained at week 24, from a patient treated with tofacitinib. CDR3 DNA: TGTGCCAGCAGTTATAGCAGGCGGGATGGCTACACCTTC. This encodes CASSYSRRDGYTF.